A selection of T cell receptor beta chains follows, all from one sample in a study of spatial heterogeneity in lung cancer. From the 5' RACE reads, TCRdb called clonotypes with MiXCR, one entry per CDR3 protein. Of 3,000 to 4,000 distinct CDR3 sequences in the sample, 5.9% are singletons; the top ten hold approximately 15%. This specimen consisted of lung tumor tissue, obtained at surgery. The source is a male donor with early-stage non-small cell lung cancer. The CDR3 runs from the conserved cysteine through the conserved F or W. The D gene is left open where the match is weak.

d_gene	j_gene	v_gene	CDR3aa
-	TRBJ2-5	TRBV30	CAWYRDNQETQYF
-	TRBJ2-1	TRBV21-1	CASSKGDRGFF
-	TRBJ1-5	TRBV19	CASSMDRHQPQHF
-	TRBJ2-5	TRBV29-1	CSVEGPGETQYF
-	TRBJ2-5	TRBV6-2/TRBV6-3	CASMSPGLPKETQYF
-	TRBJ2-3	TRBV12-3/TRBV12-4	CASSLRGGDTQYF
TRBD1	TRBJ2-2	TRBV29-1	CSVGQGAVTGELFF
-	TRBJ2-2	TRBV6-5	CASSYSNRDTGELFF
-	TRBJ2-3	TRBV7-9	CASSPSSASTDTQYF
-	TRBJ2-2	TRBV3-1	CASSRGRAELFF
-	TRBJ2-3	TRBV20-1	CSARRDTSTDTQYF
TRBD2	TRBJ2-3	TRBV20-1	CSASSGLAGEADTQYF
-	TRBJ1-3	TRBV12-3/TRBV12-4	CASSSKEGRPDTIYF
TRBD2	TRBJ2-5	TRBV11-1	CASSRTSGSEQETQYF
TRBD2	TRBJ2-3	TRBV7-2	CASSTFGTSGRLTQYF
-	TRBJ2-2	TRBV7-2	CASSLELEPGELFF
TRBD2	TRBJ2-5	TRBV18	CASSPLGGRTQYF
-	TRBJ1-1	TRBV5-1	CASSTAGTGGAEAFF
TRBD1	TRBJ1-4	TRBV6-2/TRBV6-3	CASSYGTGTHEKLFF
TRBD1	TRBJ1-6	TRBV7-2	CASSLGQGANSPLHF
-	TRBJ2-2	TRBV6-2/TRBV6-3	CASSYATLGRAGELFF
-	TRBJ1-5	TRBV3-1	CASGGLGSNQPQHF
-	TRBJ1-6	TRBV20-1	CSARAGTTVNSPLHF
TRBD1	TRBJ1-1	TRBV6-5	CASSYRQGNTEAFF
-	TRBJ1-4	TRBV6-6	CASSPTGFELFF
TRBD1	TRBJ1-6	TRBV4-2	CASSQDGTGRNSPLHF
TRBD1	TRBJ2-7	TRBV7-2	CASSPDRGRAEYF
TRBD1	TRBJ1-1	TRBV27	CASSLSPGQWEGNTEAFF
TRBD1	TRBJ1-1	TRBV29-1	CSARQGPNTEAFF
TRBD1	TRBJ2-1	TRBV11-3	CASSPGQGTGNEQFF
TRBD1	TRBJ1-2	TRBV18	CASSTSDRAVGYTF
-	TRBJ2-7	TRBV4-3	CASSQEGGNEQYF
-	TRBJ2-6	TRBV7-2	CASLEQVSGANVLTF
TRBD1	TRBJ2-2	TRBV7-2	CASRLQGANTGELFF
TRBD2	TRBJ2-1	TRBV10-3	CATTRLAGVINNEQFF
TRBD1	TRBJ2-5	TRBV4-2	CASSPRDRGRETQYF
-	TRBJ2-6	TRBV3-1	CASSQVKDSPVLTF
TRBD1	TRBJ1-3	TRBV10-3	CAISPTGHSGNTIYF
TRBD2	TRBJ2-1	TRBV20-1	CSAPLAGGREQFF
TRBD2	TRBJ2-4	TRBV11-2	CASSPRGGVNIQYF
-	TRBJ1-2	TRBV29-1	CSVEDGGISGYTF
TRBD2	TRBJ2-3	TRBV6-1	CASSGGRDPSTDTQYF
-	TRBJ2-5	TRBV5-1	CASGDGYQETQYF
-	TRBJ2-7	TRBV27	CASSLLQGDEQYF
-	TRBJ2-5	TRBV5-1	CASSLTGEETQYF
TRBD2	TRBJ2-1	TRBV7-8	CASTHQRGTRANEQFF
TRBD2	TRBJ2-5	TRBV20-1	CSASPGRAVETQYF
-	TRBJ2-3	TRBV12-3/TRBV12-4	CASRKWGGTDTQYF
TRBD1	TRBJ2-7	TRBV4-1	CASSQVQGAYEQYF
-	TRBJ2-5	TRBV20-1	CSARRETQYF
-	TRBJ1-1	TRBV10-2	CASSELAGIGKRYTEAFF